This TCR beta chain came from a study of T cells in Graves' hyperthyroidism and ophthalmopathy. Amplification targeted TCR beta CDR3 regions from RNA transcripts. The HTBI set primed first-round TCR CDR3 RT-PCR. TCRdb re-called the multiplex PCR reads through MiXCR, storing one row per CDR3 protein. The sample includes hundreds of thousands of distinct CDR3 sequences, 15% to 18% of them seen just once. Trimming cost V 6 bases and J 2 bases, with 11 bases left between them. The CDR3 totals 13 residues. Germline loops: CDR1 DFQATT, CDR2 SNEGSKA (reference sequence). The receptor was derived from a woman aged 18-29 years with Graves' hyperthyroidism. What was sequenced was blood. This rearrangement joins TRBV20-1 to TRBJ2-1; D unresolved. The CDR3 sequence: CSAGPPAYNEQFF. CDR3 bases: TGCAGTGCAGGGCCCCCGGCCTACAATGAGCAGTTCTTC.